A selection of T cell receptor beta chains follows, all from one sample in a study of T-cell memory formation after mild COVID-19. TCRdb re-called the 5' RACE reads with MiXCR, one entry per CDR3 protein. This table holds just over 350,000 distinct CDR3 sequences, about an eighth found once. Material: PBMCs or a T cell subset sorted from them (not recorded which). Every receptor here comes from a young man who had mild COVID-19 (a few samples of this study predate the infection). Cell type and time point are not known. Both conserved end residues are part of each CDR3. D genes are given only for firm matches. Expanded clones are given a class, and other clones once, few, many or no size at all.

D	size	V	J	CDR3	DNA
.	.	TRBV7-2	TRBJ1-6	CASSVNLTPLHF	TGTGCCAGCAGTGTGAACTTGACACCCCTCCACTTT
.	.	TRBV12-3/TRBV12-4	TRBJ2-5	CASSFYSKRPKETQYF	TGTGCCAGCAGTTTTTATAGCAAGAGACCCAAAGAGACCCAGTACTTC
TRBD1	.	TRBV29-1	TRBJ2-3	CSVEGQGVGITDTQYF	TGCAGCGTTGAAGGACAGGGTGTCGGGATCACAGATACGCAGTATTTT
.	.	TRBV6-2/TRBV6-3	TRBJ1-1	CASGWVLNTEAFF	TGTGCCAGCGGCTGGGTTTTGAACACTGAAGCTTTCTTT
.	.	TRBV4-1	TRBJ2-7	CASSPSESSYEQYF	TGCGCCAGCAGCCCCTCAGAGAGCTCCTACGAGCAGTACTTC
.	.	TRBV5-6	TRBJ2-1	CASSLDRSSRLTYNEQFF	TGTGCCAGCAGCTTGGATCGGAGTAGTAGGTTGACGTACAATGAGCAGTTCTTC
.	few	TRBV7-8	TRBJ2-1	CASSLRTYNEQFF	TGTGCCAGCAGCTTAAGGACTTACAATGAGCAGTTCTTC
.	few	TRBV7-2	TRBJ1-2	CASSTQSADNGYTF	TGTGCCAGCAGCACCCAATCGGCGGACAATGGCTACACCTTC
.	many	TRBV3-1	TRBJ1-5	CASSVGVRGFQPQHF	TGTGCCAGCAGCGTGGGGGTGCGGGGGTTTCAGCCCCAGCATTTT
.	few	TRBV5-6	TRBJ2-4	CATALAGNNIQYF	TGTGCCACCGCGCTGGCGGGAAATAACATTCAGTACTTC
.	.	TRBV7-2	TRBJ2-5	CASSTRQETQYF	TGTGCCAGCAGCACTCGGCAAGAGACCCAGTACTTC
.	few	TRBV4-1	TRBJ1-5	CASSPKAQTYGNQPQHF	TGCGCCAGCAGCCCGAAGGCCCAGACCTATGGCAATCAGCCCCAGCATTTT
TRBD2	few	TRBV20-1	TRBJ2-3	CSASPSGGYTDTQYF	TGCAGTGCTAGCCCGAGCGGGGGGTACACAGATACGCAGTATTTT
.	.	TRBV19	TRBJ2-7	CASSPGTSYEQYF	TGTGCCAGTAGTCCCGGGACCTCCTACGAGCAGTACTTC
TRBD1	.	TRBV3-1	TRBJ2-1	CASTDRGSYNEQFF	TGTGCCAGCACGGACAGGGGATCCTACAATGAGCAGTTCTTC
.	few	TRBV4-3	TRBJ1-1	CASSPPNAGETEAFF	TGCGCCAGCAGCCCGCCGAACGCAGGGGAAACTGAAGCTTTCTTT
.	.	TRBV20-1	TRBJ2-7	CSARDAANEQYF	TGCAGTGCTAGAGATGCCGCGAACGAGCAGTACTTC
.	.	TRBV6-5	TRBJ2-1	CASSALSDEQFF	TGTGCCAGCAGCGCATTATCGGATGAGCAGTTCTTC
.	.	TRBV5-1	TRBJ2-3	CASSLQLTDTQYF	TGCGCCAGCAGCTTACAGCTCACAGATACGCAGTATTTT
.	few	TRBV7-3	TRBJ2-2	CASSLDPSATGELFF	TGTGCCAGCAGCTTAGATCCTAGCGCCACCGGGGAGCTGTTTTTT
.	few	TRBV12-3/TRBV12-4	TRBJ2-2	CASITGQEGRELFF	TGTGCCAGCATTACCGGACAGGAGGGCCGGGAGCTGTTTTTT
.	.	TRBV24-1	TRBJ2-1	CATSDLVSGPSSYNEQFF	TGTGCCACCAGTGATTTAGTCTCGGGGCCCAGCTCCTACAATGAGCAGTTCTTC
TRBD1	many	TRBV12-3/TRBV12-4	TRBJ1-5	CASSPTGNRRQPQHF	TGTGCCAGCAGCCCGACAGGGAATCGCCGTCAGCCCCAGCATTTT
.	few	TRBV4-1	TRBJ1-5	CASSQEVSGGHRNQPQHF	TGCGCCAGCAGCCAAGAAGTCAGTGGAGGGCACCGGAATCAGCCCCAGCATTTT
.	few	TRBV9	TRBJ1-3	CASSVEDSGNTIYF	TGTGCCAGCAGCGTAGAGGATTCTGGAAACACCATATATTTT
.	.	TRBV28	TRBJ2-1	CASSNYGGYNEQFF	TGTGCCAGCAGTAACTATGGGGGATACAATGAGCAGTTCTTC
.	few	TRBV7-2	TRBJ1-6	CASSLTSVSPLHF	TGTGCCAGCAGCTTAACCTCGGTGTCACCCCTCCACTTT
TRBD2	.	TRBV7-6	TRBJ2-5	CASSSGLAGVWETQYF	TGTGCCAGCAGCTCCGGACTAGCGGGAGTCTGGGAGACCCAGTACTTC
.	few	TRBV30	TRBJ1-3	CAWSVSSGNTIYF	TGTGCCTGGAGTGTCTCCTCTGGAAACACCATATATTTT
.	.	TRBV3-1	TRBJ2-7	CASSQGMDREQYF	TGTGCCAGCAGCCAAGGAATGGACCGAGAGCAGTACTTC
.	.	TRBV27	TRBJ2-1	CASSFGAAASEQFF	TGTGCCAGCAGTTTCGGAGCGGCCGCGAGTGAGCAGTTCTTC